Each of the 9 T cell receptor beta chains below was sequenced from the same sample in a study of spatial heterogeneity in lung cancer. TCRdb analysed the 5' RACE reads with MiXCR anew, one entry per CDR3 protein. Of roughly 8,500 distinct CDR3 sequences detected, 15% appear once; the ten largest clones hold over 13%. Time point of the sample: sample taken at primary tumor resection. The input for sequencing was normal lung tissue next to the tumor, taken at surgery. Every receptor here comes from a male donor with early-stage non-small cell lung cancer.

This clonotype is categorized as medium-sized. V and J are TRBV5-1 and TRBJ2-7; 8 bases align to TRBD1. From germline, CDR1 is SGHRS and CDR2 YFSETQ. With 3 bases clipped from V and 4 bases from J, the junction kept 12 bases outside the gene matches. The CDR3 is 16 amino acids. DNA of the CDR3: TGCGCCAGCAGCTCGAGCTTAGGACAGGGACAATACGAGCAGTACTTC. It encodes CASSSSLGQGQYEQYF.

The sample holds a few counts of this clonotype. The rearrangement uses TRBV6-5 and TRBJ1-2; 7 bases agree with TRBD1. CDR3 length equals 12 residues. V trimming: 7 bases; J trimming: 2 bases; junction bases outside the gene matches: 1. The V gene's germline CDR1 is MNHEY and CDR2 SVGAGI. The CDR3: CASKGANYGYTF. CDR3 DNA: TGTGCCAGCAAGGGGGCGAACTATGGCTACACCTTC.

This clonotype came up many times. The V call is TRBV27, the J call TRBJ1-2, with 7 nucleotides matching TRBD1. Germline CDR1 reads MNHEY; CDR2 reads SMNVEV (reference sequence). The CDR3 spans 15 residues. Trimming cost V 4 bases and J 4 bases; bases outside gene matches: 9. CDR3 sequence (DNA): TGTGCCAGCAGTTCCCCCGACAGGGTTGGCTATGGCTACACCTTC. It encodes CASSSPDRVGYGYTF.

Sample share makes this clonotype medium-sized. The chain is built from TRBV7-8 and TRBJ2-1; no firm D call. CDR3 length: 15 residues. Germline loops: CDR1 SGHVS, CDR2 FQNEAQ. V gave up 7 bases and J gave up 0 bases, with 13 bases separating them. The CDR3 protein is CASIIQPSSYNEQFF. The CDR3 DNA follows: TGTGCCAGCATCATACAGCCGAGCTCCTACAATGAGCAGTTCTTC.

This clonotype was seen repeatedly, ten times or more. This chain connects TRBV12-3 or TRBV12-4 to TRBJ1-1; D gene ambiguous. V shed 6 bases and J shed 4 bases, with 9 bases lying between them. This CDR3 is built from 12 residues. The CDR3 DNA reads TGTGCCAGCAGCGTCCGGGGCACTGAAGCTTTCTTT. Residues: CASSVRGTEAFF.

By share, this clonotype counts as medium-sized. This rearrangement joins TRBV20-1 to TRBJ2-5; unclear D gene. Trimming cost V 1 base and J 5 bases, with 20 bases left between them. The V gene's germline CDR1 is DFQATT and CDR2 SNEGSKA (reference sequence). The CDR3 runs 16 residues. The CDR3 loop is CSARVWTDPLGETQYF. CDR3 in DNA: TGCAGTGCTAGAGTCTGGACGGATCCCTTAGGGGAGACCCAGTACTTC.

The V gene is TRBV3-1, the J gene TRBJ2-7; D gene unclear. Germline CDR1 is LGHDT and CDR2 is YNNKEL (reference sequence). There are 12 residues in the CDR3. Deletions cut 0 bases from V and 7 bases from J, with 7 bases between. In DNA form, the CDR3 reads TGTGCCAGCAGCCAAGAGGGGAAAGAGCAGTACTTC. Translated: CASSQEGKEQYF.

Judged by abundance, this clonotype is medium-sized (0.01 to 0.1%). The chain combines TRBV28 with TRBJ2-7, with 9 bases lining up with TRBD1. Germline CDR1 MDHEN, CDR2 SYDVKM. CDR3 length equals 16 residues. The V and J ends lost 4 bases and 2 bases, in that order; junction bases with no gene match: 9. CDR3 sequence (DNA): TGTGCCAGCAGTTCCCCCGGGACAGGGAAGCCCTACGAGCAGTACTTC. This sequence encodes CASSSPGTGKPYEQYF.

Judged by abundance, this clonotype is medium-sized. The gene calls are TRBV7-2 and TRBJ1-2; 7 bases are shared with TRBD1. Looked up from germline, CDR1 is SGHTA and CDR2 is FQGNSA. J lost 4 bases, V lost 1 base, and 3 bases had no gene match. The CDR3 sequence is 14 residues long. The CDR3 DNA sequence: TGTGCCAGCAGCTTAGTGACAGGGTCCTATGGCTACACCTTC. This encodes CASSLVTGSYGYTF.